A selection of T cell receptor beta chains follows, all from one sample in a study of blood T cell repertoires in COVID-19. Clones were read by immunoSEQ multiplex PCR, and TCRdb kept only the in-frame ones, dropping some. The profile shows some 120,000 clones, 80% to 90% of them singletons. Material: peripheral blood. The receptors shown here come from a woman between 50 and 59 years old with acute or convalescent COVID-19. Each CDR3 is given with its conserved first and last residue. D genes are given only for firm matches. Where a row states a size, it is once, few, many or the class of an expanded clone; other rows omit it.

clone_size	v_call	j_call	d_call	cdr3_nt	cdr3_aa
.	TRBV19	TRBJ1-2	.	TGTGCCAGTAGTATTGGGGGGACTGGCTACACCTTC	CASSIGGTGYTF
.	TRBV3-1/TRBV3-2	TRBJ1-2	.	TGTGCCAGCAGCCGGTCCGGGAGTAACTATGGCTACACCTTC	CASSRSGSNYGYTF
.	TRBV6-5	TRBJ1-2	.	TGTGCCAGCAGTCAGACTGCTAACTATGGCTACACCTTC	CASSQTANYGYTF
.	TRBV29-1	TRBJ2-5	TRBD2	TGCAGCGTTGAACCACACGCGTCTAAGCGGGATTGGGAGACCCAGTACTTC	CSVEPHASKRDWETQYF
.	TRBV5-6	TRBJ1-4	.	TGTGCCAGCAGCCTTACAGGGATTGAAGAAAAACTGTTTTTT	CASSLTGIEEKLFF
.	TRBV19	TRBJ1-2	TRBD1	TGTGCCAGTAGTATTGGTCCGGGACAGGGATTTAACTATGGCTACACCTTC	CASSIGPGQGFNYGYTF
.	TRBV6-1	TRBJ1-3	.	TGTGCCAGCAGTGAAGCGTGGGACATCGGAAACACCATATATTTT	CASSEAWDIGNTIYF
once	TRBV4-3	TRBJ1-2	.	TGCGCCAGCAGCCAAGCCGACGGACTCTATGGCTACACCTTC	CASSQADGLYGYTF
.	TRBV7-8	TRBJ1-5	.	TGTGCCAGCAGCGCACAGGGATATACCTATAGCAATCAGCCCCAGCATTTT	CASSAQGYTYSNQPQHF
.	TRBV3-1/TRBV3-2	TRBJ1-4	.	TGTGCCAGCAGCCAAGCGTATAATGAAAAACTGTTTTTT	CASSQAYNEKLFF
.	TRBV3-1/TRBV3-2	TRBJ2-1	.	TGTGCCAGCGGGCGGGCGAACTATGAGCAGTTCTTC	CASGRANYEQFF
.	TRBV24-1	TRBJ1-1	TRBD1	TGTGCCACCAGTGATTTAGGGACAGGGAATGAGGGAAACACTGAAGCTTTCTTT	CATSDLGTGNEGNTEAFF
.	TRBV5-1	TRBJ2-1	.	TGCGCCAGCAGGTTCGGGGGTAGCGGGCAGTTCTTC	CASRFGGSGQFF
.	TRBV7-2	TRBJ2-7	.	TGTGCCAGCAGCTTAAGGGAGTCTAGCGTACCCTACGAGCAGTACTTC	CASSLRESSVPYEQYF
once	TRBV30	TRBJ1-5	.	TGTGCCTGGAGTAAGACCGGGACTCTTAATCAGCCCCAGCATTTT	CAWSKTGTLNQPQHF
.	TRBV19	TRBJ1-2	.	TGTGCCAGTAGGACAGGCGTTTATGGCTACACCTTC	CASRTGVYGYTF
.	TRBV7-2	TRBJ2-5	.	TGTGCCAGCAGCCCCCCTGGTCATGCTCGGGCCCAGTACTTC	CASSPPGHARAQYF
.	TRBV7-2	TRBJ2-3	TRBD2	TGTGCCAGCAGCCCCCGGGAGGGTGATTGGTTCAGCACAGATACGCAGTATTTT	CASSPREGDWFSTDTQYF
.	TRBV18	TRBJ1-2	.	TGTGCCAGCTCACCGGAGGGTACGCGGGGCTACACCTTC	CASSPEGTRGYTF
.	TRBV6-2/TRBV6-3	TRBJ1-1	.	TGTGCCAGCAGTTACCGGGGAAACACTGAAGCTTTCTTT	CASSYRGNTEAFF
.	TRBV3-1/TRBV3-2	TRBJ1-2	.	TGTGCCAGCAGCCTTCCGGGACACAACGATGGCTACACCTTC	CASSLPGHNDGYTF
once	TRBV5-1	TRBJ1-2	TRBD1	TGCGCCAGCAGCTTGGGGTGGGACAGCTATGGCTACACCTTC	CASSLGWDSYGYTF
once	TRBV9	TRBJ1-3	.	TGTGCCAGCAGCGCGGGGAGCTCTGGAAACACCATATATTTT	CASSAGSSGNTIYF
.	TRBV15	TRBJ2-1	TRBD1	TGTGCCACCAGCGCACAGGGGTACGATGAGCAGTTCTTC	CATSAQGYDEQFF
.	TRBV3-1/TRBV3-2	TRBJ2-3	.	TGTGCCAGCAGACCCTCAGAGGACAGGGCATCTAGCGGGGCAAAACCTAGCACAGATACGCAGTATTTT	CASRPSEDRASSGAKPSTDTQYF
few	TRBV3-1/TRBV3-2	TRBJ1-1	.	TGTGCCAGCAGCCGTCAGGACAGTAACACTGAAGCTTTCTTT	CASSRQDSNTEAFF